A single sample gave rise to the 19 T cell receptor beta chains below, sequenced in a study of T cell changes during pregnancy in multiple sclerosis. Data came from immunoSEQ multiplex PCR; TCRdb stores just in-frame clones and leaves some out. The data hold tens of thousands of clones, with less than 95% observed a single time. The sample here was peripheral blood, taken after pregnancy. All receptors come from a female donor in good health, enrolled as a control in a pregnancy study.

The chain links TRBV5-4 to TRBJ1-1; 8 positions agree with TRBD1. After removal of 5 bases from V and 4 bases from J, the junction contained 10 bases not matched to a gene. Germline-derived CDR1 and CDR2 are SGHNT and YYREEE (reference sequence). There are 15 residues in the CDR3. The CDR3: CASRSPGGLSTEAFF. In DNA, the CDR3 is TGTGCCAGCAGGTCCCCAGGGGGCCTGAGCACTGAAGCTTTCTTT.

This clone showed up just a few times. The gene calls are TRBV29-1 and TRBJ1-4; D is possibly TRBD1 (6 bases). Deletions cut 4 bases from V and 2 bases from J, with 11 bases between. From germline, CDR1 is SQVTM and CDR2 ANQGSEA. This CDR3 has 14 amino acids. The CDR3 is CSVGDQGTNEKLFF. The CDR3 nucleotides are TGCAGCGTTGGGGATCAGGGGACTAATGAAAAACTGTTTTTT.

The chain is built from TRBV7-9 and TRBJ2-7, with unresolved D. Germline V gives CDR1 SEHNR, CDR2 FQNEAQ (reference sequence). The CDR3 runs 11 residues. Trimming shortened V by 3 bases and J by 7 bases, and 7 bases separated the two germline ends. The CDR3 spells CASSFEMEQYF. The CDR3 DNA sequence: TGTGCCAGCAGCTTTGAGATGGAGCAGTACTTC. The full variable domain, in which reference TRBV7-9 and TRBJ2-7 provide the parts outside the CDR3, is DTGVSQNPRHKITKRGQNVTFRCDPISEHNRLYWYRQTLGQGPEFLTYFQNEAQLEKSRLLSDRFSAERPKGSFSTLEIQRTEQGDSAMYLCASSFEMEQYFGPGTRLTVT.

The chain links TRBV15 to TRBJ1-5; D ambiguous. There are 15 residues in the CDR3. Per the germline V gene, CDR1 is LNHNV and CDR2 is YYDKDF (reference sequence). V gave up 5 bases and J gave up 6 bases, with 17 bases separating them. CDR3 protein: CATSRVSVLGQPQHF. CDR3 DNA: TGTGCCACCAGCCGTGTGAGTGTGCTCGGTCAGCCCCAGCATTTT.

The J gene is TRBJ2-3, the V gene TRBV7-9; unclear D gene. The CDR3 contains 12 residues. Germline V gene lookup returns CDR1 SEHNR and CDR2 FQNEAQ (reference sequence). Trimming pared 2 bases from V and 11 bases from J, leaving 11 bases between. This CDR3 reads CASSLLQVKQYF. The CDR3 DNA is TGTGCCAGCAGCTTATTACAAGTTAAGCAGTATTTT.

The J gene is TRBJ1-1, the V gene TRBV5-1, with a possible D match to TRBD1 (5 bases). Trimming removed 4 bases from V and 1 base from J, with 11 bases in between. Germline CDR1 is SGHRS and CDR2 is YFSETQ. The CDR3 sequence is 14 residues long. The CDR3, as DNA: TGCGCCAGCAGCAAAGACAGTCAGAACACTGAAGCTTTCTTT. Translated: CASSKDSQNTEAFF.

The chain combines TRBV5-4 with TRBJ2-3; the match to TRBD2 covers 11 bases. This CDR3 is 18 amino acids long. Germline values: CDR1 SGHNT, CDR2 YYREEE (reference sequence). With V trimmed by 0 bases and J by 2 bases, 8 bases remained unmatched. CDR3 in amino acids: CASSLGLAGGTFTDTQYF. Written as DNA, the CDR3 is TGTGCCAGCAGCTTGGGTCTAGCGGGAGGAACCTTCACAGATACGCAGTATTTT.

J is TRBJ2-7 and V is TRBV7-8; TRBD1 agrees at 11 bases. The CDR3 is 16 residues long. The junction had 5 bases not matched to a gene; V was cut back by 0 bases and J by 4 bases. In germline, CDR1 is SGHVS, CDR2 FQNEAQ. The CDR3, as DNA: TGTGCCAGCAGCTTAGCTTTGGGGACAGGGGGTTACGAGCAGTACTTC. Translating it yields CASSLALGTGGYEQYF.

The CDR3 DNA is TGTGCCAGAAGCTCAATCCAACTAGCGGGGGGGCAAACCGGGGAGCTGTTTTTT. It encodes CARSSIQLAGGQTGELFF. V gene TRBV5-3 combines with J gene TRBJ2-2; 13 positions agree with TRBD2. TRBV5-3 is flagged as an ORF with uncertain function. The CDR3 is 18 amino acids. V was clipped by 3 bases and J by 5 bases; unmatched bases: 10.

The V and J genes are TRBV9 and TRBJ1-6, with D perhaps TRBD1 (6 bases). Trimming removed 5 bases at V and 6 bases at J, with 15 bases between. Germline loops: CDR1 SGDLS, CDR2 YYNGEE. The CDR3 is 15 residues long. This CDR3 reads CASSETGQLNSPLHF. The CDR3 region has the DNA TGTGCCAGCAGTGAAACGGGACAACTTAATTCACCCCTCCACTTT.

The chain has TRBV7-8 and TRBJ2-7, with 8 bases aligning to TRBD1. The CDR3 is 15 residues long. The V segment lost 3 bases and the J segment 6 bases; nucleotides outside the gene matches: 10. Germline loops: CDR1 SGHVS, CDR2 FQNEAQ. The CDR3 here is CASSLGRQGMSEQYF. For the CDR3, the DNA is TGTGCCAGCAGCTTGGGAAGACAGGGGATGAGCGAGCAGTACTTC.

The V gene is TRBV12-5, the J gene TRBJ1-1; D is possibly TRBD1 (6 bases). Trimming shortened V by 6 bases and J by 1 base, and 12 bases separated the two germline ends. Germline lookup yields CDR1 LGHNT and CDR2 FRNRAP. CDR3 size: 14 residues. CDR3 amino acids: CASGPRTANTEAFF. CDR3 in DNA: TGTGCTAGTGGCCCCCGGACAGCGAACACTGAAGCTTTCTTT.

Points on this clone: Other nucleotide sequences from this sample produce the same CDR3. The chain carries TRBV30 and TRBJ1-1; D may be TRBD1 (5 bases). The germline V gene encodes CDR1 GTSNPN and CDR2 SVGIG (reference sequence). CDR3 length equals 13 residues. Here the CDR3 reads CAWGGFLNTEAFF. The CDR3 DNA follows: TGTGCTTGGGGGGGGTTTCTGAACACTGAAGCTTTCTTT.

J is TRBJ2-5 and V is TRBV7-9, with D possibly being TRBD2 (6 bases). V lost 5 bases and J lost 1, with 14 bases in between. From germline, CDR1 is SEHNR and CDR2 FQNEAQ (reference sequence). The CDR3 is made up of 15 amino acids. CDR3 nucleotides: TGTGCCAGCAGCCCCCTTTACGGGGGCCAAGAGACCCAGTACTTC. Its protein is CASSPLYGGQETQYF. The full variable domain, in which reference TRBV7-9 and TRBJ2-5 provide the parts outside the CDR3, is DTGVSQNPRHKITKRGQNVTFRCDPISEHNRLYWYRQTLGQGPEFLTYFQNEAQLEKSRLLSDRFSAERPKGSFSTLEIQRTEQGDSAMYLCASSPLYGGQETQYFGPGTRLLVL.

V and J are TRBV5-4 and TRBJ2-7; 7 bases match TRBD1. Trimming cost V 3 bases and J 6 bases; bases outside gene matches: 12. The CDR3 length is 15 residues. Germline CDR1 is SGHNT and CDR2 is YYREEE (reference sequence). CDR3 in amino acids: CASSSSTGPPLEQYF. For the CDR3, the DNA is TGTGCCAGCAGCTCTTCGACAGGGCCCCCACTCGAGCAGTACTTC.

The chain has TRBV10-3 and TRBJ1-1; D remains ambiguous. Trimming shortened V by 6 bases and J by 1 base, and 3 bases separated the two germline ends. Germline CDR1 ENHRY, CDR2 SYGVKD. The CDR3 runs 11 residues. The CDR3 DNA is TGTGCCATCAGACAGAACACTGAAGCTTTCTTT. This encodes CAIRQNTEAFF.

V usage is TRBV2 and J usage is TRBJ1-1; unclear D gene. V shed 6 bases and J shed 2 bases, with 16 bases lying between them. The CDR3 length is 15 residues. Germline V gene sequence: CDR1 SNHLY, CDR2 FYNNEI. The CDR3 DNA is TGTGCCAGCAGGTTCGGTGACACCTTAAACACTGAAGCTTTCTTT. This sequence encodes CASRFGDTLNTEAFF.

The chain carries TRBV5-1 and TRBJ2-2; no definite D call. Germline V CDR1 and CDR2: SGHRS, YFSETQ. This CDR3 comprises 13 residues. Trimming removed 4 bases from V and 3 bases from J, with 7 bases in between. Here the CDR3 DNA reads TGCGCCAGCAGCGTAGAGGACACCGGGGAGCTGTTTTTT. This gives the protein CASSVEDTGELFF.

This clone came up once. V is TRBV5-4 and J is TRBJ1-1; 9 positions match TRBD1. Germline V CDR1 and CDR2: SGHNT, YYREEE (reference sequence). This CDR3 region has 15 residues. V shed 2 bases, J shed 1 base, and the junction held 3 bases outside the gene matches. The DNA for the CDR3 is TGTGCCAGCAGCTTCGGACAGGGGCGGAACACTGAAGCTTTCTTT. Encoded protein: CASSFGQGRNTEAFF.